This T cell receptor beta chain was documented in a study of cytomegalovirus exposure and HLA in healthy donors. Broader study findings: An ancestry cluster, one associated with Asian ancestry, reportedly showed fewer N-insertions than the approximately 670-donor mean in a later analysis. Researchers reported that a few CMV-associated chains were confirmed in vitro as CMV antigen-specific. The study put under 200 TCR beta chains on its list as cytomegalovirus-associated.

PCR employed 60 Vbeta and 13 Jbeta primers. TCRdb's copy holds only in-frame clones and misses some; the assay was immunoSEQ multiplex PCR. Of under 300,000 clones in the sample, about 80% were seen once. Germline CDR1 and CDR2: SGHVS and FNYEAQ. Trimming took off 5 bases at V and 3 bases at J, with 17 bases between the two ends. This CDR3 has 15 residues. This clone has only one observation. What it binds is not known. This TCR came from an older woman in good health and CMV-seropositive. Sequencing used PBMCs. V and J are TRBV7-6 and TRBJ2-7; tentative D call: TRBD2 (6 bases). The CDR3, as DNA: TGTGCCAGCAGCCGTCTGTTGACGGGGGACTACGAGCAGTACTTC. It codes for CASSRLLTGDYEQYF.